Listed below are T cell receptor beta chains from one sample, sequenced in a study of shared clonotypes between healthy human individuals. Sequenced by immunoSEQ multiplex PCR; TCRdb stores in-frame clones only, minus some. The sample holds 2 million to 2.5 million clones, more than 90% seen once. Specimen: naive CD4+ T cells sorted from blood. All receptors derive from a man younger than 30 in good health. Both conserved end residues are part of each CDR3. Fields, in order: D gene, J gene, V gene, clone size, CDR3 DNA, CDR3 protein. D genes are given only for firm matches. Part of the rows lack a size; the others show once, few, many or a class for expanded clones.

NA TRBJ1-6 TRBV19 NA TGTGCCAGTACTGACGGGTGGTTGCGGAATTCACCCCTCCACTTT CASTDGWLRNSPLHF
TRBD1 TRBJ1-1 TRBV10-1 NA TGCGCCAGCAGTGTGGGACAGGGGGGGACTGAAGCTTTCTTT CASSVGQGGTEAFF
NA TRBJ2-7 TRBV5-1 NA TGCGCCAGCAGTCGAAGCCCCGCCACCTACGAGCAGTACTTC CASSRSPATYEQYF
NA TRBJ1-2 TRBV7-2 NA TGTGCCAGCAGTCCCAGGGACCACTATGGCTACACCTTC CASSPRDHYGYTF
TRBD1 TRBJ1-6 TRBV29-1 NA TGCAGCGCCAGGACAGGGGTTAATTCACCCCTCCACTTT CSARTGVNSPLHF
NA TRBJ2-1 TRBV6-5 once TGTGCCAGCAGTTCGAGGAGCGTGGCGGCCTACAATGAGCAGTTCTTC CASSSRSVAAYNEQFF
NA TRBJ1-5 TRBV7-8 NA TGTGCCAGCAGCTTAGCCAATCGGGTCGTGAGCAATCAGCCCCAGCATTTT CASSLANRVVSNQPQHF
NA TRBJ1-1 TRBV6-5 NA TGTGCCAGCAGTTACTCGATGGTGGGGAACACTGAAGCTTTCTTT CASSYSMVGNTEAFF
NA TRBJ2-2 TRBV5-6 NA TGTGCCAGCAGCTTGCAGGGCCTGTTCACCGGGGAGCTGTTTTTT CASSLQGLFTGELFF
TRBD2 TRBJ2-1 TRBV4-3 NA TGCGCCAGCAGCCCTGCTAGCGGGGAGAGGTATGAGCAGTTCTTC CASSPASGERYEQFF
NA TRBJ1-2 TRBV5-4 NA TGTGCCAGCAGCGACCGCGTCGTCCTTGATGGCTACACCTTC CASSDRVVLDGYTF
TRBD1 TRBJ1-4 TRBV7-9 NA TGTGCCAGCAGACGGACAGGGGAAGGAGAAAAACTGTTTTTT CASRRTGEGEKLFF
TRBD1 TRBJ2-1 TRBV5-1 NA TGCGCCAGCAGCTTGCAACTCTGGACAGGGGTACTAAATGAGCAGTTCTTC CASSLQLWTGVLNEQFF
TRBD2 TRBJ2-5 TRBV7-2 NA TGTGCCAGCAGCTTAGCCACTAGCGGGAGATATGAGACCCAGTACTTC CASSLATSGRYETQYF
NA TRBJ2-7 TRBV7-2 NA TGTGCCAGCAGCCAAAGGGCGGTCCGGGACGGCTCCTACGAGCAGTACTTC CASSQRAVRDGSYEQYF
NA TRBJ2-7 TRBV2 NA TGTGCCAGCAGTCTACCCGCGGTCTACGAGCAGTACTTC CASSLPAVYEQYF
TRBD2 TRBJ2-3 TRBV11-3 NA TGTGCCAGCAGCTTAGGGACTAGCGGGGGGGCAGGGTCAGATACGCAGTATTTT CASSLGTSGGAGSDTQYF
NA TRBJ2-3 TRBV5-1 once TGCGCCAGCAGCTGGGACGGAGGCACAGATACGCAGTATTTT CASSWDGGTDTQYF